Listed below are T cell receptor beta chains from one sample, sequenced in a study of ipilimumab plus nivolumab after autologous stem cell transplantation. Measured with immunoSEQ multiplex PCR; TCRdb has only the in-frame clones, and not every one. The sample yields about 16,000 clones, more than 80% seen once. This specimen consisted of PBMCs, obtained in a trial of ipilimumab plus nivolumab as post-transplant consolidation. All receptors come from a male donor with diffuse large B-cell lymphoma. Each CDR3 is given with its conserved first and last residue. Fields, in order: D gene, CDR3 length, J gene, clone size, V gene, CDR3 DNA, CDR3 protein. D genes are given only for firm matches. Size tells how often a clone was seen (once, few, many) or the class of an expanded clone, and some rows leave it out.

d_gene: TRBD2; len: 17; j_gene: TRBJ2-2; abundance: .; v_gene: TRBV5-4; CDR3nt: TGTGCCAGCAGCTCACCGGGACTAGCTACGAACACCGGGGAGCTGTTTTTT; CDR3aa: CASSSPGLATNTGELFF
d_gene: .; len: 12; j_gene: TRBJ2-5; abundance: .; v_gene: TRBV18; CDR3nt: TGTGCCAGCTCACCAGGGCAAGAGACCCAGTACTTC; CDR3aa: CASSPGQETQYF
d_gene: .; len: 13; j_gene: TRBJ2-7; abundance: .; v_gene: TRBV5-4; CDR3nt: TGTGCCAGCAGCTTGAGGGGGGCGGACGAGCAGTACTTC; CDR3aa: CASSLRGADEQYF
d_gene: .; len: 12; j_gene: TRBJ1-2; abundance: large; v_gene: TRBV2; CDR3nt: TGTGCCAGCAGAGTAGGGGAAAATGGCTACACCTTC; CDR3aa: CASRVGENGYTF
d_gene: TRBD1; len: 18; j_gene: TRBJ2-2; abundance: .; v_gene: TRBV27; CDR3nt: TGTGCCAGCAGTTTGGACTACTGGACAGGGCGGGGTCCCGGGGGGCTGTTTTTT; CDR3aa: CASSLDYWTGRGPGGLFF
d_gene: .; len: 14; j_gene: TRBJ2-7; abundance: .; v_gene: TRBV11-3; CDR3nt: TGTGCCAGCAGCTTAGATCGGGGAGGAGGCGAGCAGTACTTC; CDR3aa: CASSLDRGGGEQYF
d_gene: .; len: 14; j_gene: TRBJ2-3; abundance: .; v_gene: TRBV18; CDR3nt: TGTGCCAGCTCCCCAGAGTTGGACGCAGATACGCAGTATTTT; CDR3aa: CASSPELDADTQYF
d_gene: TRBD2; len: 16; j_gene: TRBJ2-3; abundance: .; v_gene: TRBV29-1; CDR3nt: TGCAGCGCGGGGGGTCGGGGTAGCGGGAGTGTAGATACGCAGTATTTT; CDR3aa: CSAGGRGSGSVDTQYF
d_gene: .; len: 13; j_gene: TRBJ1-2; abundance: .; v_gene: TRBV5-1; CDR3nt: TGCGCCAGCAGCTTGGTTGGGTCCTATGGCTACACCTTC; CDR3aa: CASSLVGSYGYTF
d_gene: .; len: 14; j_gene: TRBJ1-3; abundance: .; v_gene: TRBV5-8; CDR3nt: TGTGCCAGCAGCAGGGCGGTCTCTGGAAACACCATATATTTT; CDR3aa: CASSRAVSGNTIYF
d_gene: TRBD1; len: 17; j_gene: TRBJ1-2; abundance: .; v_gene: TRBV30; CDR3nt: TGTGCCTGGAGCCCCCACTGGGACAGGGTGATAGTGGATGGCTACACCTTC; CDR3aa: CAWSPHWDRVIVDGYTF
d_gene: TRBD1; len: 15; j_gene: TRBJ1-4; abundance: .; v_gene: TRBV5-8; CDR3nt: TGTGCCAGCAGCCTGCTAGGGGGCGAAAATGAAAAACTGTTTTTT; CDR3aa: CASSLLGGENEKLFF
d_gene: .; len: 13; j_gene: TRBJ2-3; abundance: .; v_gene: TRBV7-2; CDR3nt: TGTGCCAGCAACAGCCCCAGCACAGATACGCAGTATTTT; CDR3aa: CASNSPSTDTQYF
d_gene: .; len: 15; j_gene: TRBJ2-5; abundance: .; v_gene: TRBV7-1; CDR3nt: TGTGCCAGCAGCACCCCTCGGGAAGGGGTCGAGACCCAGTACTTC; CDR3aa: CASSTPREGVETQYF
d_gene: TRBD1; len: 15; j_gene: TRBJ1-1; abundance: .; v_gene: TRBV5-1; CDR3nt: TGCGCCAGCAGCTATAGACAGGGGATAGGCACTGAAGCTTTCTTT; CDR3aa: CASSYRQGIGTEAFF
d_gene: TRBD1; len: 17; j_gene: TRBJ1-1; abundance: .; v_gene: TRBV5-1; CDR3nt: TGCGCCAGCAGCTTGGCAGGGGACAGTCCGCCGAACACTGAAGCTTTCTTT; CDR3aa: CASSLAGDSPPNTEAFF
d_gene: .; len: 16; j_gene: TRBJ2-2; abundance: .; v_gene: TRBV30; CDR3nt: TGTGCCTGGAGTGTTCAACGAATTGTAGGCACCGGGGAGCTGTTTTTT; CDR3aa: CAWSVQRIVGTGELFF
d_gene: TRBD2; len: 15; j_gene: TRBJ2-7; abundance: .; v_gene: TRBV2; CDR3nt: TGTGCCAGCAAGTCGGGACTAGCGTCCCTCTACGAGCAGTACTTC; CDR3aa: CASKSGLASLYEQYF
d_gene: .; len: 14; j_gene: TRBJ2-7; abundance: .; v_gene: TRBV4-1; CDR3nt: TGCGCCAGCAGCCAGGGCCGGGGATTATACGAGCAGTACTTC; CDR3aa: CASSQGRGLYEQYF
d_gene: .; len: 15; j_gene: TRBJ2-1; abundance: .; v_gene: TRBV30; CDR3nt: TGTGCCTGGATCGGGATGGGCCTTTCCTACAATGAGCAGTTCTTC; CDR3aa: CAWIGMGLSYNEQFF
d_gene: .; len: 17; j_gene: TRBJ2-2; abundance: .; v_gene: TRBV19; CDR3nt: TGTGCCAGTAGTATAGATAAGCGGGCAGGGTGGACCGGGGAGCTGTTTTTT; CDR3aa: CASSIDKRAGWTGELFF
d_gene: .; len: 10; j_gene: TRBJ1-3; abundance: .; v_gene: TRBV29-1; CDR3nt: TGCAGGGCCGGGCGAAACACCATATATTTT; CDR3aa: CRAGRNTIYF
d_gene: .; len: 14; j_gene: TRBJ2-7; abundance: .; v_gene: TRBV18; CDR3nt: TGTGCCAGCTCACCCCTACAGACCGCCTACGAGCAGTACTTC; CDR3aa: CASSPLQTAYEQYF
d_gene: .; len: 14; j_gene: TRBJ2-5; abundance: .; v_gene: TRBV5-1; CDR3nt: TGCGCCAGCAGCTTGGGGACCAGGGAAGAGACCCAGTACTTC; CDR3aa: CASSLGTREETQYF
d_gene: .; len: 12; j_gene: TRBJ2-2; abundance: .; v_gene: TRBV5-1; CDR3nt: TGCGCCAGCAGCTCGGCCACCGGGGAGCTGTTTTTT; CDR3aa: CASSSATGELFF
d_gene: .; len: 11; j_gene: TRBJ2-1; abundance: .; v_gene: TRBV20-1; CDR3nt: TGCAGTGCTAGTATCCGTGATGAGCAGTTCTTC; CDR3aa: CSASIRDEQFF
d_gene: .; len: 20; j_gene: TRBJ2-3; abundance: .; v_gene: TRBV21-1; CDR3nt: TGTGCCAGCAGCGAAGAGCGGAGGAGCGGGGGGCCTAACTGCACAGATACGCAGTATTTT; CDR3aa: CASSEERRSGGPNCTDTQYF
d_gene: TRBD2; len: 16; j_gene: TRBJ2-5; abundance: .; v_gene: TRBV30; CDR3nt: TGTGCCTGGAGTGCATACTTAGCGGGGGGGCAGGAGACCCAGTACTTC; CDR3aa: CAWSAYLAGGQETQYF
d_gene: .; len: 12; j_gene: TRBJ1-5; abundance: .; v_gene: TRBV5-3; CDR3nt: TGTGCCAGGGGGGGGTCCTATCAGCCCCAGCATTTT; CDR3aa: CARGGSYQPQHF
d_gene: .; len: 13; j_gene: TRBJ2-5; abundance: .; v_gene: TRBV21-1; CDR3nt: TGTGCCAGCAGCAATTGGACGCAAGAGACCCAGTACTTC; CDR3aa: CASSNWTQETQYF
d_gene: TRBD2; len: 15; j_gene: TRBJ2-7; abundance: .; v_gene: TRBV5-1; CDR3nt: TGCGCCAGCAGCTGGTTAAGTATTAGCGGGGACGAGCAGTACTTC; CDR3aa: CASSWLSISGDEQYF
d_gene: .; len: 13; j_gene: TRBJ1-1; abundance: .; v_gene: TRBV2; CDR3nt: TGTGCCAGCAGTGGGGTTTTGAACACTGAAGCTTTCTTT; CDR3aa: CASSGVLNTEAFF
d_gene: .; len: 14; j_gene: TRBJ2-5; abundance: .; v_gene: TRBV6-5; CDR3nt: TGTGCCAGCAGCAAGAGGGGGATCCAAGAGACCCAGTACTTC; CDR3aa: CASSKRGIQETQYF
d_gene: TRBD2; len: 14; j_gene: TRBJ2-5; abundance: .; v_gene: TRBV7-2; CDR3nt: TGTGCCAGCAGTCAGAGAGCGGGGGGCGAGACCCAGTACTTC; CDR3aa: CASSQRAGGETQYF
d_gene: TRBD2; len: 15; j_gene: TRBJ2-3; abundance: .; v_gene: TRBV7-9; CDR3nt: TGTGCCAGCAGCTTCGGCGGGAGTCGGGGAGATACGCAGTATTTT; CDR3aa: CASSFGGSRGDTQYF
d_gene: .; len: 13; j_gene: TRBJ2-1; abundance: .; v_gene: TRBV29-1; CDR3nt: TGCAGCGCCTCTCGGGGGGCTGCCAATGAGCAGTTCTTC; CDR3aa: CSASRGAANEQFF
d_gene: TRBD2; len: 14; j_gene: TRBJ2-1; abundance: .; v_gene: TRBV27; CDR3nt: TGTGCCAGCAGTTTGCGGGAGACCTACAATGAGCAGTTCTTC; CDR3aa: CASSLRETYNEQFF
d_gene: TRBD1; len: 16; j_gene: TRBJ1-2; abundance: .; v_gene: TRBV19; CDR3nt: TGTGCCAGTAGTCCCACCGGGACAGGGATCTATTATGGCTACACCTTC; CDR3aa: CASSPTGTGIYYGYTF
d_gene: .; len: 13; j_gene: TRBJ2-7; abundance: .; v_gene: TRBV19; CDR3nt: TGTGCCAGTAGTACGCAGGATCAGTACGAGCAGTACTTC; CDR3aa: CASSTQDQYEQYF
d_gene: .; len: 15; j_gene: TRBJ1-1; abundance: .; v_gene: TRBV7-3; CDR3nt: TGTGCCAGCAGCTTGATGGACCTAATGAACACTGAAGCTTTCTTT; CDR3aa: CASSLMDLMNTEAFF
d_gene: .; len: 14; j_gene: TRBJ2-3; abundance: .; v_gene: TRBV29-1; CDR3nt: TGCAGCGTTGTGGGAACCTCCGGCACAGATACGCAGTATTTT; CDR3aa: CSVVGTSGTDTQYF
d_gene: .; len: 18; j_gene: TRBJ2-7; abundance: once; v_gene: TRBV10-3; CDR3nt: TGTGCCATCAGTGAGTCGAGGTGGACACTAAGCAAGGTTGTGGAGCAGTACTTC; CDR3aa: CAISESRWTLSKVVEQYF
d_gene: TRBD1; len: 14; j_gene: TRBJ1-2; abundance: once; v_gene: TRBV18; CDR3nt: TGTGCCAGCTCAAGTACAGGGGGCGCGGATGGCTACACCTTC; CDR3aa: CASSSTGGADGYTF
d_gene: TRBD2; len: 19; j_gene: TRBJ2-1; abundance: .; v_gene: TRBV2; CDR3nt: TGTGCCAGCATTAACCCAAGGGGCCGGGCGGGAGGGACGTACAATGAGCAGTTCTTC; CDR3aa: CASINPRGRAGGTYNEQFF
d_gene: .; len: 13; j_gene: TRBJ2-3; abundance: .; v_gene: TRBV4-2; CDR3nt: TGTGCCAGCGGGTGGGAGTATAGAGATACGCAGTATTTT; CDR3aa: CASGWEYRDTQYF
d_gene: TRBD1; len: 14; j_gene: TRBJ1-4; abundance: .; v_gene: TRBV25-1; CDR3nt: TGTGCCAGCAGTGACAGGGGGCGGAATGAAAAACTGTTTTTT; CDR3aa: CASSDRGRNEKLFF
d_gene: TRBD2; len: 16; j_gene: TRBJ2-5; abundance: .; v_gene: TRBV6-4; CDR3nt: TGTGCCAGCAGTGACCGGACGAGCGGGGTTCAAGAGACCCAGTACTTC; CDR3aa: CASSDRTSGVQETQYF
d_gene: .; len: 15; j_gene: TRBJ1-1; abundance: .; v_gene: TRBV7-6; CDR3nt: TGTGCCAGCAGCTTAAGGGGAATAGGGAACACTGAAGCTTTCTTT; CDR3aa: CASSLRGIGNTEAFF
d_gene: TRBD2; len: 14; j_gene: TRBJ2-5; abundance: .; v_gene: TRBV19; CDR3nt: TGTGCCAGTTCCAGCGGGAGCGCTCAAGAGACCCAGTACTTC; CDR3aa: CASSSGSAQETQYF
d_gene: .; len: 13; j_gene: TRBJ2-2; abundance: .; v_gene: TRBV6-6; CDR3nt: TGTGCCAGCAGCGATTTTTCATCCGGGGAGCTGTTTTTT; CDR3aa: CASSDFSSGELFF
d_gene: .; len: 16; j_gene: TRBJ1-2; abundance: .; v_gene: TRBV5-1; CDR3nt: TGCGCCAGCAGCATATCAAACAGGGCAATCGGAGGAGGCTACACCTTC; CDR3aa: CASSISNRAIGGGYTF
d_gene: .; len: 15; j_gene: TRBJ2-3; abundance: .; v_gene: TRBV4-1; CDR3nt: TGCGCCAGCAGCCTAGTTGGGGGGCGCACAGATACGCAGTATTTT; CDR3aa: CASSLVGGRTDTQYF